One sample yielded the 32 T cell receptor beta chains listed below, sequenced in a study of blood T cell repertoires in COVID-19. Method: immunoSEQ multiplex PCR; TCRdb's copy keeps in-frame clones and lacks some. The data contain about 190,000 clones, roughly four fifths of them seen just once; the ten biggest clones take up approximately 15%. The sequencing input was peripheral blood. The receptors come from a man in his thirties or forties with active or convalescent COVID-19.

CDR3: CASSRGRDKNTEAFF. CDR3 sequence (DNA): TGTGCCAGCAGTCGAGGCCGGGACAAGAACACTGAAGCTTTCTTT. The chain is built from TRBV6-5 and TRBJ1-1; D possibly corresponds to TRBD1 (6 bases). This CDR3 has 15 amino acids. V was clipped by 5 bases and J by 1 base, with 14 bases between them. Germline CDR1 reads MNHEY; CDR2 reads SVGAGI.

This rearrangement joins TRBV29-1 to TRBJ1-2, with D unresolved. CDR1 is SQVTM and CDR2 is ANQGSEA in the germline V gene. The CDR3 extends over 15 amino acids. Trimming took off 0 bases at V and 4 bases at J, with 15 bases between the two ends. CDR3 amino acids: CSVEEGTVGGYGYTF. The CDR3 bases are TGCAGCGTTGAAGAAGGAACAGTGGGAGGCTATGGCTACACCTTC.

The V gene is TRBV28, the J gene TRBJ2-7, with D perhaps matching TRBD1 (6 bases). This CDR3 contains 12 residues. V lost 5 bases and J 4 bases, leaving 9 bases between the germline ends. Germline CDR1 and CDR2: MDHEN and SYDVKM. The CDR3 protein is CASSGQRYEQYV. CDR3 bases: TGTGCCAGCAGTGGACAGCGTTACGAGCAGTACGTC.

The gene calls are TRBV19 and TRBJ2-3; 8 bases align to TRBD2. With 5 bases clipped from V and 4 bases from J, the junction kept 8 bases outside the gene matches. Germline V CDR1 and CDR2: LNHDA, SQIVND (reference sequence). The CDR3 is 15 residues long. CDR3 sequence (DNA): TGTGCCAGTAGTTCACCCGGGGGGGCAGCAGATACGCAGTATTTT. This encodes CASSSPGGAADTQYF.

The J gene is TRBJ1-6, the V gene TRBV2; maybe TRBD1 (5 bases). The CDR3 runs to 14 residues. Germline CDR1 and CDR2: SNHLY and FYNNEI. Trimming left V 1 base short and J 15 bases short, with 16 bases between. The CDR3 loop reads CASSEEGTVGILHF. CDR3 nucleotides: TGTGCCAGCAGTGAAGAGGGGACTGTCGGTATCCTCCACTTT.

A single count supports this clone. The DNA of the CDR3 is TGTGCCAGCAGTCCCGGACAGGCTTATGGCTACACCTTC. Residues: CASSPGQAYGYTF. V is TRBV12-3 or TRBV12-4 and J is TRBJ1-2; TRBD1 matches at 7 bases. The CDR3 runs 13 residues. Germline trimming cut 5 bases from V and 5 bases from J; bases unmatched to any gene: 5.

The chain is built from TRBV9 and TRBJ1-1; D is unclear. With 3 bases removed from V and 4 bases from J, the gap between germline ends came to 16 bases. The CDR3 length is 15 residues. The germline CDR1 and CDR2 sequences are SGDLS and YYNGEE. In DNA, the CDR3 is TGTGCCAGCAGCGGGCGAGACGGGATCCTCACTGAAGCTTTCTTT. Protein product: CASSGRDGILTEAFF.

This chain joins TRBV5-6 and TRBJ1-2; D not certain. The length of the CDR3 is 15 residues. V was clipped by 0 bases and J by 6 bases, with 15 bases between them. Germline loops: CDR1 SGHDT, CDR2 YYEEEE. The CDR3 sequence: CASSLAEGRTDGYTF. The CDR3 DNA reads TGTGCCAGCAGCTTGGCCGAGGGAAGGACGGATGGCTACACCTTC.

This clone occurred once. The chain links TRBV7-8 to TRBJ2-3; 8 positions match TRBD2. Germline CDR1 is SGHVS and CDR2 is FQNEAQ. The CDR3 spans 14 residues. V gave up 4 bases and J gave up 4 bases; unmatched junction bases: 4. CDR3 sequence (DNA): TGTGCCAGCAGCTGGACTAGCACCCCAGATACGCAGTATTTT. This gives the protein CASSWTSTPDTQYF. Complete variable domain (other parts from reference TRBV7-8 and TRBJ2-3): GAGVSQSPRYKVAKRGQDVALRCDPISGHVSLFWYQQALGQGPEFLTYFQNEAQLDKSGLPSDRFFAERPEGSVSTLKIQRTQQEDSAVYLCASSWTSTPDTQYFGPGTRLTVL.

The J gene is TRBJ2-7, the V gene TRBV9; 7 bases line up with TRBD1. Germline V CDR1 and CDR2: SGDLS, YYNGEE. V dropped 3 bases and J dropped 0; count of bases not matched to a gene: 6. The CDR3 sequence is 15 residues long. The CDR3 region has the DNA TGTGCCAGCAGCGACCGACAGGGCCACTCCTACGAGCAGTACTTC. Amino acids: CASSDRQGHSYEQYF.

The V call is TRBV11-3, the J call TRBJ1-3, with TRBD1 as a possible D gene (6 bases). CDR3 length equals 16 residues. The V end was cut by 4 bases, the J end by 0 bases, with 13 bases between. Per the germline V gene, CDR1 is SGHNT and CDR2 is YENEEA. The CDR3 region is CASSSSDSHSGNTIYF. As DNA, the CDR3 is TGTGCCAGCAGCTCCTCGGACAGTCACTCTGGAAACACCATATATTTT.

The V gene is TRBV4-3, the J gene TRBJ2-7; D is ambiguous. Germline CDR1 is LGHNA and CDR2 is YSLEER. V was cut by 4 bases and J by 1 base, with 11 bases left in between. This CDR3 is built from 14 residues. In DNA, the CDR3 is TGCGCCAGCAGCCCCGCCACGAGATCCTACGAGCAGTACTTC. Translation: CASSPATRSYEQYF.

The chain uses TRBV25-1 and TRBJ1-6; a possible D gene is TRBD1 (6 bases). The germline V and J ends were trimmed by 2 bases and 10 bases, with 12 bases remaining between them. The CDR3 sequence is 14 residues long. Germline V gives CDR1 MGHDK, CDR2 SYGVNS. The CDR3 region has the DNA TGTGCCAGCAGTGAAACAGGGTCAAACTCACCCCTCCACTTT. Translated: CASSETGSNSPLHF.

The chain combines TRBV19 with TRBJ1-1; 11 nucleotides agree with TRBD1. Germline V gene sequence: CDR1 LNHDA, CDR2 SQIVND (reference sequence). The CDR3 spans 14 residues. The V gene end was trimmed by 5 bases and the J gene end by 4 bases; junction bases not matched to a gene: 3. The CDR3 reads CASSWTGGRTEAFF. Written as DNA, the CDR3 is TGTGCCAGTAGTTGGACAGGGGGCCGCACTGAAGCTTTCTTT.

CDR3 sequence: CASSLEQGVFGETQYF. For the CDR3, the DNA is TGTGCCAGCAGCTTAGAACAGGGGGTCTTCGGGGAGACCCAGTACTTC. The chain recombines TRBV7-9 with TRBJ2-5, with TRBD1 identical over 8 bases. Losses at the gene ends were 1 base for V and 5 bases for J; bases not matched to a gene: 9. Germline CDR1 reads SEHNR; CDR2 reads FQNEAQ (reference sequence). The CDR3 length is 16 residues.

This clone has only one observation. This chain connects TRBV6-1 to TRBJ2-7; TRBD1 matches 7 bases. The V segment lost 2 bases and the J segment 1 base; nucleotides outside the gene matches: 5. Germline-derived CDR1 and CDR2 are MNHNS and SASEGT. This CDR3 is 15 amino acids long. In DNA form, the CDR3 reads TGTGCCAGCAGTGAAATGACAGGGTGGTCCTACGAGCAGTACGTC. Amino acids: CASSEMTGWSYEQYV.

V is TRBV4-2 and J is TRBJ1-1, with 11 bases lining up with TRBD1. Germline V gene lookup returns CDR1 LGHNA and CDR2 YNFKEQ. The CDR3 runs 16 residues. The V and J ends lost 0 bases and 5 bases, in that order; junction bases with no gene match: 5. CDR3 in amino acids: CASSQDRDRGLTEAFF. CDR3 in DNA: TGTGCCAGCAGCCAAGACCGGGACAGGGGGTTGACTGAAGCTTTCTTT.

This clone was detected once. The V call is TRBV30, the J call TRBJ1-2; perhaps TRBD1 as D (5 bases). Germline loops: CDR1 GTSNPN, CDR2 SVGIG (reference sequence). The CDR3 is made up of 12 amino acids. The V gene lost 5 bases and the J gene lost 2 bases, with 9 bases spanning the gap. The DNA for the CDR3 is TGTGCCTGGGGGGGAGGGAACTATGGCTACACCTTC. Protein: CAWGGGNYGYTF.

The chain uses TRBV12-5 and TRBJ2-7; D gene unclear. Trimming removed 5 bases at V and 3 bases at J, with 11 bases between. Germline V lookup: CDR1 LGHNT, CDR2 FRNRAP. The length of the CDR3 is 13 residues. The CDR3, as DNA: TGTGCTAGTGGTCCGGGTGTAGGCTACGAGCAGTACTTC. This sequence encodes CASGPGVGYEQYF.

This clone came up once. The chain joins TRBV4-1 to TRBJ1-2; tentatively, D is TRBD1 (6 bases). V lost 4 bases and J lost 7, with 19 bases in between. In germline, CDR1 is MGHRA, CDR2 YSYEKL. The CDR3 contains 15 residues. Here the CDR3 reads CASSLKGGGSTGYTF. In DNA form, the CDR3 reads TGCGCCAGCAGCCTTAAAGGGGGGGGGAGCACTGGCTACACCTTC.

The chain joins TRBV28 to TRBJ1-1; D may be TRBD1 (5 bases). CDR1 is MDHEN, CDR2 SYDVKM, per germline. The CDR3 consists of 15 residues. V lost 5 bases and J 10 bases, leaving 23 bases between the germline ends. The CDR3: CASSRGDSLPSGAFF. The DNA for the CDR3 is TGTGCCAGCAGTAGGGGTGACAGTCTTCCCTCCGGAGCTTTCTTT. The full variable domain, with the rest looked up from reference TRBV28 and TRBJ1-1, is DVKVTQSSRYLVKRTGEKVFLECVQDMDHENMFWYRQDPGLGLRLIYFSYDVKMKEKGDIPEGYSVSREKKERFSLILESASTNQTSMYLCASSRGDSLPSGAFFGQGTRLTVV.

As for this clone: Distinct nucleotide sequences in the sample also encode this CDR3. The chain recombines TRBV29-1 with TRBJ1-1; 8 nucleotides line up with TRBD1. Germline CDR1 reads SQVTM; CDR2 reads ANQGSEA. V shed 7 bases and J 5 bases; nucleotides not matched to a gene: 3. The CDR3 has 11 amino acids. The CDR3 nucleotides are TGCAGCGCAAGACAGGGGACTGAAGCTTTCTTT. It is translated as CSARQGTEAFF.

The chain combines TRBV18 with TRBJ2-5, with D possibly being TRBD2 (5 bases). Germline V gene sequence: CDR1 KGHSH, CDR2 LQKENI. V was shortened by 0 bases and J by 3 bases, with 11 bases between the two germline ends. CDR3 length: 15 amino acids. This CDR3 reads CASSPPYNGEETQYF. The CDR3 nucleotides are TGTGCCAGCTCACCACCTTACAACGGGGAAGAGACCCAGTACTTC.

The gene calls are TRBV6-5 and TRBJ1-6, with D uncertain. From germline, CDR1 is MNHEY and CDR2 SVGAGI. The V end lost 2 bases, the J end lost 5 bases, and 7 bases lay between the germline ends. This CDR3 has 14 amino acids. CDR3 amino acids: CASSYAEDNSPLHF. DNA of the CDR3: TGTGCCAGCAGTTACGCAGAGGATAATTCACCCCTCCACTTT.

This chain uses TRBV27 with TRBJ1-1, with a possible D match to TRBD1 (5 bases). V was cut by 6 bases and J by 4 bases, with 15 bases left in between. The CDR3 length is 14 residues. Germline V gene data show CDR1 as MNHEY and CDR2 as SMNVEV (reference sequence). CDR3 sequence reads: CASRFTAGPTEAFF. CDR3 nucleotide sequence: TGTGCCAGCAGGTTCACGGCAGGGCCCACTGAAGCTTTCTTT.

This rearrangement joins TRBV2 to TRBJ2-3; D not certain. Germline V gene sequence: CDR1 SNHLY, CDR2 FYNNEI. V was cut by 1 base and J by 6 bases, with 8 bases left in between. This CDR3 region has 13 residues. CDR3 sequence: CASSEDSLDTQYF. In DNA form, the CDR3 reads TGTGCCAGCAGTGAAGACAGCTTGGATACGCAGTATTTT.

This chain connects TRBV9 to TRBJ2-1; 11 nucleotides line up with TRBD2. This CDR3 region has 17 residues. The V gene's germline CDR1 is SGDLS and CDR2 YYNGEE. J lost 5 bases, V lost 1 base, and 8 bases had no gene match. In DNA, the CDR3 is TGTGCCAGCAGCGTACGGGGACTAGCGGACAGGAACAATGAGCAGTTCTTC. Its protein product is CASSVRGLADRNNEQFF.

This chain uses TRBV6-1 with TRBJ1-5, with 7 bases that match TRBD1. J lost 1 base, V lost 3 bases, and 3 bases had no gene match. CDR1 is MNHNS, CDR2 SASEGT, per germline. The CDR3 sequence is 15 residues long. In DNA form, the CDR3 reads TGTGCCAGCAGTGAGTTGGGACAGAGCAATCAGCCCCAGCATTTT. Its translation: CASSELGQSNQPQHF.

This clone appeared once. The chain joins TRBV11-2 to TRBJ1-2; TRBD1 matches at 9 bases. CDR3 length: 17 amino acids. Germline CDR1 reads SGHAT; CDR2 reads FQNNGV. The junction had 11 bases not matched to a gene; V was cut back by 2 bases and J by 4 bases. CDR3 region: CASSLYGMDRGLYGYTF. The CDR3 DNA is TGTGCCAGCAGCTTATATGGTATGGACAGGGGCCTCTATGGCTACACCTTC.

The rearrangement joins TRBV18 to TRBJ2-1, with 11 positions matching TRBD2. The ends lost 3 bases at V and 2 bases at J; junction bases unmatched: 6. The germline V gene has CDR1 KGHSH and CDR2 LQKENI. CDR3 size: 17 residues. CDR3 DNA sequence: TGTGCCAGCTCACCGGGAGGGACTAGCGGACCCTACAATGAGCAGTTCTTC. Encoded protein: CASSPGGTSGPYNEQFF.

The chain is built from TRBV27 and TRBJ2-5, with a weak D call TRBD1 (5 bases). This CDR3 has 13 residues. Trimming removed 2 bases from V and 5 bases from J, with 9 bases in between. Germline V gene data show CDR1 as MNHEY and CDR2 as SMNVEV (reference sequence). Here the CDR3 reads CASSLAGLETQYF. In DNA, the CDR3 is TGTGCCAGCAGTTTAGCAGGGCTGGAGACCCAGTACTTC.

This clone has more than one count but fewer than ten. The chain joins TRBV5-3 to TRBJ1-6; D not resolved. Being an ORF, TRBV5-3 has a function that is uncertain. The ends were cut back, 0 bases at V and 0 bases at J, with 7 bases in the middle. The CDR3 is 16 residues long. The CDR3 coding sequence is TGTGCCAGAAGCTTGGTAAAGAGCTCCTATAATTCACCCCTCCACTTT. It codes for CARSLVKSSYNSPLHF.